A single T cell receptor beta chain is shown here with its context. The method was immunoSEQ multiplex PCR; TCRdb's version includes in-frame clones alone and lacks a portion of them. The sample records 25,000 to 35,000 clones, about nine tenths being singletons. This sample stems from a study of T cell changes during pregnancy in multiple sclerosis. Germline V CDR1 and CDR2: MNHEY, SMNVEV (reference sequence). V lost 8 bases and J 5 bases, leaving 16 bases between the germline ends. The CDR3 runs to 14 residues. Sequenced here: CD8+ T cells from peripheral blood mononuclear cells, sampled in the second trimester of pregnancy. The origin of this receptor is a female donor with multiple sclerosis, enrolled in a pregnancy study. The chain uses TRBV27 and TRBJ1-5, with TRBD1 as a possible D gene (5 bases). The CDR3 spells CASRLGGSDQPQHF. The CDR3, as DNA: TGTGCCAGCCGGTTGGGGGGTTCGGATCAGCCCCAGCATTTT.